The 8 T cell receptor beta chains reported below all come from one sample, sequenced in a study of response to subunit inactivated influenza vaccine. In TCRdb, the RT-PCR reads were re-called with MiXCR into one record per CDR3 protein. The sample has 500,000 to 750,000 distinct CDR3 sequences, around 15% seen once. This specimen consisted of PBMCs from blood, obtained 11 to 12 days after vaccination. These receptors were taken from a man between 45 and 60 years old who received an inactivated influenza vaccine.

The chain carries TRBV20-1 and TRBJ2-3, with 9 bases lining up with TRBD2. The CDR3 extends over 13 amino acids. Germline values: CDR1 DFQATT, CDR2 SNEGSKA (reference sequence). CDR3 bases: TGCAGAGTTGGACTAGCGAGGACCGATACGCAGTATTTT. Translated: CRVGLARTDTQYF.

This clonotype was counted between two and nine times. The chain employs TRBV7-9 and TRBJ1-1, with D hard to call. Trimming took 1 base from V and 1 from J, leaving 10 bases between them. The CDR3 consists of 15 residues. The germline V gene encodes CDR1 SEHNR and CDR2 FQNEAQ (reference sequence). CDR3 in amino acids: CASSLGSTANTEAFF. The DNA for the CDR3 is TGTGCCAGCAGCTTAGGAAGTACAGCGAACACTGAAGCTTTCTTT.

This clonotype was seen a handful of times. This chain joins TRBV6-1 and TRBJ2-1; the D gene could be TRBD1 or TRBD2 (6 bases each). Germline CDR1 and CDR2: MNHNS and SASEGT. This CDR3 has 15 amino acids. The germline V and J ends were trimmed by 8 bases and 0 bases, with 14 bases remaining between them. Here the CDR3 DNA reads TGTGCCAGCCGGGTGGGGGGCAGCTCCTACAATGAGCAGTTCTTC. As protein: CASRVGGSSYNEQFF.

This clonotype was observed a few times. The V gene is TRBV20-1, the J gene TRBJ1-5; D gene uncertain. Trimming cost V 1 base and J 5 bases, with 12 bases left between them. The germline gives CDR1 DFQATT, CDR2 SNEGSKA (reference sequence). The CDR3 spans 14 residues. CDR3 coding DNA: TGCAGTGCTAGAGCCGTCCAGTCTTATCAGCCCCAGCATTTT. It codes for CSARAVQSYQPQHF.

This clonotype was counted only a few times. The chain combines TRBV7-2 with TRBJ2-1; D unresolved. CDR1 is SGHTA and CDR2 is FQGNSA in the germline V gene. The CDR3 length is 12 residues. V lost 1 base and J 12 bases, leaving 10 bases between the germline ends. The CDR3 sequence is CASSLDGGVQFF. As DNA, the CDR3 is TGTGCCAGCAGCTTAGACGGTGGGGTGCAGTTCTTC. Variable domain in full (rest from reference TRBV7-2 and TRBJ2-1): GAGVSQSPSNKVTEKGKDVELRCDPISGHTALYWYRQSLGQGLEFLIYFQGNSAPDKSGLPSDRFSAERTGGSVSTLTIQRTQQEDSAVYLCASSLDGGVQFFGPGTRLTVL.

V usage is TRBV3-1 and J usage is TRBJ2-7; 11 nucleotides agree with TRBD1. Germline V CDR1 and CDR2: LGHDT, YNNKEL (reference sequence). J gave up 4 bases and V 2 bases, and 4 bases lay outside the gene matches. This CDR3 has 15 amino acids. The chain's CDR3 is CASSQRGTGGYEQYF. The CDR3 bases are TGTGCCAGCAGCCAACGCGGGACAGGGGGGTACGAGCAGTACTTC.

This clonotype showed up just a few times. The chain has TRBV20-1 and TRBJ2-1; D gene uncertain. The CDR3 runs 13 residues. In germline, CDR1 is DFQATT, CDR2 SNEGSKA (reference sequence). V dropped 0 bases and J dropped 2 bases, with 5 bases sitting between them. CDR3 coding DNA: TGCAGTGCTAGAGATGGAACCTACAATGAGCAGTTCTTC. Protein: CSARDGTYNEQFF.

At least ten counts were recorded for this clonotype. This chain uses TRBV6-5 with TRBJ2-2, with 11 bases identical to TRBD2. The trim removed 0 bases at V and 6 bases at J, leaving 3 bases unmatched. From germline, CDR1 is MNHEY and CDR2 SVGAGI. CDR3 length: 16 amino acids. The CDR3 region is CASSYSLAGGPGELFF. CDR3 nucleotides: TGTGCCAGCAGTTACTCCCTAGCGGGGGGACCCGGGGAGCTGTTTTTT.